Listed here are 23 T cell receptor beta chains from one sample, sequenced in a study of beta chain features in type 1 diabetes. What was sequenced were expressed TCRB transcripts, since all of the isolated RNA had been reverse transcribed. The method was immunoSEQ multiplex PCR; TCRdb's version includes in-frame clones alone and lacks a portion of them. Here the sample spans about 360,000 clones, around 12% being singletons. Sample: naive CD4+ T cells from blood. These receptor sequences come from a man younger than 30 in good health.

The chain recombines TRBV5-1 with TRBJ2-2; a weak D match, TRBD1 (5 bases). The germline CDR1 and CDR2 sequences are SGHRS and YFSETQ. V dropped 2 bases and J dropped 2 bases, with 10 bases sitting between them. This CDR3 region has 15 residues. CDR3 loop: CASSLTTVNTGELFF. The CDR3 DNA follows: TGCGCCAGCAGCTTAACGACAGTCAACACCGGGGAGCTGTTTTTT.

This chain connects TRBV5-1 to TRBJ1-6; 7 bases agree with TRBD1. V lost 4 bases to trimming and J lost 7 bases; unmatched junction nucleotides: 5. In germline, CDR1 is SGHRS, CDR2 YFSETQ. The CDR3 consists of 14 residues. This CDR3 is CASSLDRPNSPLHF. CDR3 in DNA: TGCGCCAGCAGCCTGGACAGGCCGAATTCACCCCTCCACTTT.

This clone came up a few times. The chain uses TRBV7-9 and TRBJ1-4; D might be TRBD1 (6 bases). The CDR3 consists of 15 residues. The germline gives CDR1 SEHNR, CDR2 FQNEAQ (reference sequence). With 7 bases removed from V and 4 bases from J, the gap between germline ends came to 16 bases. The CDR3 loop is CASISGTYHNEKLFF. The CDR3, as DNA: TGTGCCAGCATTTCAGGGACATATCATAATGAAAAACTGTTTTTT.

The V gene is TRBV7-3, the J gene TRBJ2-3, with 10 bases identical to TRBD2. Germline V gene lookup returns CDR1 SGHTA and CDR2 FQGTGA. Trimming cost V 5 bases and J 5 bases; bases outside gene matches: 7. The CDR3 consists of 15 residues. CDR3 sequence: CASSPRLAGLDTQYF. CDR3 nucleotides: TGTGCCAGCAGCCCAAGACTAGCGGGTCTAGATACGCAGTATTTT. The full variable domain, its missing parts supplied by reference TRBV7-3 and TRBJ2-3, is GAGVSQTPSNKVTEKGKYVELRCDPISGHTALYWYRQSLGQGPEFLIYFQGTGAADDSGLPNDRFFAVRPEGSVSTLKIQRTERGDSAVYLCASSPRLAGLDTQYFGPGTRLTVL.

In this sample, this clone turned up a few times. The chain couples TRBV5-1 to TRBJ2-3; D might be TRBD1 (6 bases). From germline, CDR1 is SGHRS and CDR2 YFSETQ. This CDR3 contains 15 residues. V was shortened by 1 base and J by 3 bases, with 12 bases between the two germline ends. CDR3 sequence reads: CASSLSRGATDTQYF. The CDR3, as DNA: TGCGCCAGCAGCTTGTCCAGGGGAGCGACAGATACGCAGTATTTT. Full variable domain (remainder filled in from reference TRBV5-1 and TRBJ2-3): KAGVTQTPRYLIKTRGQQVTLSCSPISGHRSVSWYQQTPGQGLQFLFEYFSETQRNKGNFPGRFSGRQFSNSRSEMNVSTLELGDSALYLCASSLSRGATDTQYFGPGTRLTVL.

This chain joins TRBV7-8 and TRBJ2-3; TRBD2 agrees at 9 bases. Germline CDR1 is SGHVS and CDR2 is FQNEAQ. CDR3 length: 16 amino acids. V was clipped by 3 bases and J by 2 bases; unmatched bases: 6. The CDR3 DNA reads as TGTGCCAGCAGCTTTGTGGTAGCGGGGGTCACAGATACGCAGTATTTT. It is translated as CASSFVVAGVTDTQYF.

The chain has TRBV4-1 and TRBJ2-7, with 8 nucleotides matching TRBD1. The germline V gene encodes CDR1 MGHRA and CDR2 YSYEKL. The V gene end was trimmed by 4 bases and the J gene end by 6 bases; junction bases not matched to a gene: 5. The length of the CDR3 is 13 residues. CDR3 amino acids: CASSPGTGSEQYF. The DNA of the CDR3 is TGCGCCAGCAGCCCCGGGACAGGCAGCGAGCAGTACTTC.

This clone was counted only a few times. This chain links TRBV30 with TRBJ2-7; possible D gene TRBD1, 6 bases. The CDR3 contains 13 residues. Per germline, CDR1 GTSNPN and CDR2 SVGIG (reference sequence). Trimming cost V 1 base and J 2 bases, with 9 bases left between them. CDR3 in amino acids: CAWSGGLAYEQYF. CDR3 bases: TGTGCCTGGAGTGGGGGGCTTGCCTACGAGCAGTACTTC. Complete variable domain (other parts from reference TRBV30 and TRBJ2-7): SQTIHQWPATLVQPVGSPLSLECTVEGTSNPNLYWYRQAAGRGLQLLFYSVGIGQISSEVPQNLSASRPQDRQFILSSKKLLLSDSGFYLCAWSGGLAYEQYFGPGTRLTVT.

This clone was detected a few times. V and J are TRBV5-1 and TRBJ2-7, with 7 bases identical to TRBD1. Trimming at V came to 0 bases and at J to 2 bases, leaving 5 bases not matched to a gene. The CDR3 runs to 15 residues. From germline, CDR1 is SGHRS and CDR2 YFSETQ. CDR3 coding DNA: TGCGCCAGCAGCTTGGTTGGGGACAGACCCTACGAGCAGTACTTC. Translated: CASSLVGDRPYEQYF.

This clone has only one observation. The chain has TRBV7-2 and TRBJ2-7; 9 bases align to TRBD2. The CDR3 sequence is 18 residues long. V lost 4 bases to trimming and J lost 4 bases; unmatched junction nucleotides: 17. The germline CDR1 and CDR2 sequences are SGHTA and FQGNSA. CDR3 in DNA: TGTGCCAGCAGCTATACCAGCTTATTTAGCGGGAGTCAATACGAGCAGTACTTC. Residues: CASSYTSLFSGSQYEQYF. The variable domain in full, completed from reference TRBV7-2 and TRBJ2-7, reads GAGVSQSPSNKVTEKGKDVELRCDPISGHTALYWYRQSLGQGLEFLIYFQGNSAPDKSGLPSDRFSAERTGGSVSTLTIQRTQQEDSAVYLCASSYTSLFSGSQYEQYFGPGTRLTVT.

This clone has a handful of counts. The rearrangement uses TRBV9 and TRBJ2-1; 8 bases map to TRBD2. The CDR3 loop spans 15 amino acids. With V trimmed by 3 bases and J by 8 bases, 10 bases remained unmatched. Per germline, CDR1 SGDLS and CDR2 YYNGEE. The CDR3, as DNA: TGTGCCAGCAGCGCATCGGGACTAGTTGGCTATGAGCAGTTCTTC. Its translation: CASSASGLVGYEQFF.

This chain uses TRBV30 with TRBJ1-1; D gene unclear. The CDR3 spans 12 residues. Germline V CDR1 and CDR2: GTSNPN, SVGIG (reference sequence). V was pared by 4 bases and J by 2 bases, with 8 bases between. As DNA, the CDR3 is TGTGCCTGGACAGACACAAACACTGAAGCTTTCTTT. Translating it yields CAWTDTNTEAFF.

This rearrangement joins TRBV6-5 to TRBJ1-6, with TRBD1 matching 8 bases. This CDR3 has 15 amino acids. Looked up from germline, CDR1 is MNHEY and CDR2 is SVGAGI. V shed 7 bases, J shed 14 bases, and the junction held 16 bases outside the gene matches. The CDR3 DNA follows: TGTGCCAGCACCGACGGGACAGGCGTGGGGGTAACCCTCCACTTT. Its protein product is CASTDGTGVGVTLHF.

The J gene is TRBJ2-1, the V gene TRBV7-2; 12 bases fit TRBD2. V lost 1 base to trimming and J lost 4 bases; unmatched junction nucleotides: 8. The CDR3 loop spans 18 amino acids. Germline CDR1 and CDR2: SGHTA and FQGNSA. CDR3 nucleotide sequence: TGTGCCAGCAGCTTAGGGGGACTAGCGGGCCAGACATACAATGAGCAGTTCTTC. It is translated as CASSLGGLAGQTYNEQFF.

On this clone itself: The same CDR3 can be traced to other DNA sequences in this sample. The V and J genes are TRBV9 and TRBJ2-2; unclear D gene. The CDR3 has 14 residues. CDR1 and CDR2 (germline): SGDLS, YYNGEE. V was cut by 0 bases and J by 1 base, with 4 bases left in between. CDR3 sequence reads: CASSVAGNTGELFF. In DNA, the CDR3 is TGTGCCAGCAGCGTAGCCGGGAACACCGGGGAGCTGTTTTTT.

This rearrangement joins TRBV18 to TRBJ2-7; 9 nucleotides match TRBD2. The CDR3 sequence is 14 residues long. Per germline, CDR1 KGHSH and CDR2 LQKENI. Losses at the gene ends were 3 bases for V and 2 bases for J; bases not matched to a gene: 2. The CDR3 nucleotides read TGTGCCAGCTCACCTAGCGGGAGCCCCTACGAGCAGTACTTC. Its protein product is CASSPSGSPYEQYF.

This rearrangement joins TRBV7-9 to TRBJ2-5; TRBD2 agrees at 13 bases. V was clipped by 4 bases and J by 0 bases; unmatched bases: 5. Germline CDR1 SEHNR, CDR2 FQNEAQ (reference sequence). The CDR3 totals 17 residues. CDR3 sequence (DNA): TGTGCCAGCAGCTCCGGACTAGCGGGGGCGTACCAAGAGACCCAGTACTTC. This translates into CASSSGLAGAYQETQYF.

J is TRBJ1-1 and V is TRBV9, with D hard to call. Germline V gene sequence: CDR1 SGDLS, CDR2 YYNGEE. V was pared by 5 bases and J by 5 bases, with 13 bases between. The CDR3 loop spans 13 amino acids. The CDR3 DNA reads TGTGCCAGCAGTGGTGGAGGGAGGACTGAAGCTTTCTTT. This translates into CASSGGGRTEAFF.

In this sample, this clone turned up many times. The rearrangement joins TRBV10-3 to TRBJ2-3; D perhaps matches TRBD2 (6 bases). Looked up from germline, CDR1 is ENHRY and CDR2 is SYGVKD. With 7 bases removed from V and 0 bases from J, the gap between germline ends came to 11 bases. The CDR3 contains 14 residues. The CDR3 spells CAITVAASTDTQYF. The CDR3 nucleotides read TGTGCCATCACAGTAGCGGCCAGCACAGATACGCAGTATTTT.

This chain joins TRBV5-1 and TRBJ2-3; 10 positions match TRBD2. CDR1 is SGHRS, CDR2 YFSETQ, per germline. The V and J ends lost 6 bases and 4 bases, in that order; junction bases with no gene match: 8. CDR3 length equals 15 residues. The DNA for the CDR3 is TGCGCCAGCACACTAGCGGGATATGGGGCAGATACGCAGTATTTT. Translated: CASTLAGYGADTQYF.

This clone was detected a few times. The rearrangement joins TRBV4-2 to TRBJ2-5; perhaps TRBD1 as D (6 bases). The V end was cut by 1 base, the J end by 5 bases, with 14 bases between. CDR1 is LGHNA and CDR2 is YNFKEQ in the germline V gene. The CDR3 runs to 15 residues. This CDR3 reads CASSQGLGQPETQYF. CDR3 in DNA: TGTGCCAGCAGCCAAGGTTTAGGACAGCCGGAGACCCAGTACTTC.

This clone was found a few times. The chain carries TRBV9 and TRBJ1-6; D perhaps matches TRBD1 (5 bases). The CDR3 extends over 13 amino acids. Germline CDR1 and CDR2: SGDLS and YYNGEE. V was clipped by 4 bases and J by 7 bases, with 9 bases between them. DNA for the CDR3: TGTGCCAGCAGCTCAAGGGGAAATTCACCCCTCCACTTT. Its protein product is CASSSRGNSPLHF. Complete variable domain (other parts from reference TRBV9 and TRBJ1-6): DSGVTQTPKHLITATGQRVTLRCSPRSGDLSVYWYQQSLDQGLQFLIQYYNGEERAKGNILERFSAQQFPDLHSELNLSSLELGDSALYFCASSSRGNSPLHFGNGTRLTVT.

The rearrangement links TRBV7-6 to TRBJ1-3, with D hard to call. The CDR3 has 15 residues. Germline V CDR1 and CDR2: SGHVS, FNYEAQ. V was shortened by 5 bases and J by 1 base, with 12 bases between the two germline ends. The CDR3 protein is CASSLEGGSGNTIYF. The DNA for the CDR3 is TGTGCCAGCAGCCTCGAGGGAGGGTCTGGAAACACCATATATTTT.